This T cell receptor (beta chain) was identified during a study of blood T cell repertoires in COVID-19 (dated by TCRdb to 2019 to 2021). Regarding the complete study: Samples from collaborators originated in the United States, Italy and Spain and spanned both the acute and convalescent phases of COVID-19. The material from the prospective study consisted of cDNA or gDNA derived from T cells, B-cell-depleted T cells, or PBMCs. Deeply sampled blood TCRbeta repertoires from subjects exposed to, actively infected with, or recovered from COVID-19 were included in the dataset. The repertoires were released in a freely available public database meant as a resource for research on the immune response to SARS-CoV-2. Samples came from the ongoing ImmuneRACE study (first 160 participants) plus 1,254 subjects from 6 global collaborators. The sample metadata nearly always contained a de-identified subject ID, COVID-19 status, age in years and sex. Where available, HLA class I and class II types were obtained from metadata supplied by the sample provider rather than from assay-based typing.

Study-wide conclusions, independent of this receptor: Clinical and demographic metadata were provided uncurated, with the amount varying by source and participant.

V was cut back by 4 bases and J by 3 bases, leaving a gap of 18 bases between them. The cysteine opens and the phenylalanine closes a CDR3 of 16 amino acids. The read is trimmed to its CDR3 DNA, 48 bases read in frame from base 1. Taken from the germline V gene, the CDR1 and CDR2 loops are SGHTA and FQGNSA. In the prospective study, participants were about 18 to 89 years old, resided in approximately 22 geographic areas of the United States, and were enrolled through a virtual design. To assign participants to cohorts, the prospective study relied on clinical history that participants themselves reported in a screening survey and a study questionnaire. For ImmuneRACE Cohort 3, a participant was defined as recovered based on two consecutive negative NP/OP PCR tests, clearance by a healthcare professional, or resolution of symptoms. In the prospective study, whole blood, serum and a nasopharyngeal or oropharyngeal swab were collected from each participant by mobile phlebotomists. Prospective study participants could optionally give additional blood draws and questionnaires over an approximately 2-month period. Before DNA extraction, prospective study blood samples were shipped either frozen or at room temperature.

The immunoSEQ Assay, a bias-controlled multiplex PCR, was used to amplify TCRbeta CDR3 regions from genomic DNA. As for how the authors treated the data: The number of nucleated cells in each sample was estimated from the amplification of reference gene primers within the assay. To quantify the absolute abundance of each unique TCRbeta CDR3 rearrangement, sequence reads were collapsed and filtered. For each sample, productive Simpson clonality was calculated by taking the square root of Simpson's diversity index across productive rearrangements. TCRdb stores this immuneACCESS table with in-frame sequences only. Part of the clones is absent; in the studies checked, under half of the shortfall reflects unresolved V genes, and no reason is known for the rest. V and J calls and clone size come straight from that table; D and trimming were deduced from the DNA. This sample gives around 300,000 clones in total; 85% of them show up just once. The ten biggest clones cover 2% to 3% of the sample.

As concerns this clone: Its recognized antigen is unknown. Base quality data are lacking; no much larger clone is found one base away.

Sample: PBMCs or T cells enriched from blood (not recorded which). The chain is encoded by TRBV7-2 joined to TRBJ1-2; perhaps TRBD1 is the D gene, with 5 bases matching. The TCR sequence derives from a woman in her forties or fifties who had recovered from COVID-19. At the DNA level, the sequence is TGTGCCAGCAGCTCCCTGGCGCAGGGAAGCCACTATGGCTACACCTTC. Translated, this is CASSSLAQGSHYGYTF.